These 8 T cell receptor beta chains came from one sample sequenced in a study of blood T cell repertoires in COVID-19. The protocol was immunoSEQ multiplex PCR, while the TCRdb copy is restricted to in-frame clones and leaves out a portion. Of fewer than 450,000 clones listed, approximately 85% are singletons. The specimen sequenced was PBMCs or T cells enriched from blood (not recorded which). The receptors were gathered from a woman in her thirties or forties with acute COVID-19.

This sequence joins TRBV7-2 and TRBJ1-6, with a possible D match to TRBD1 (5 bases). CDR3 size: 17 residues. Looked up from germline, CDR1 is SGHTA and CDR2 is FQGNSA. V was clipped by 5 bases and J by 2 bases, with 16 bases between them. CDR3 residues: CASSADRMIAYNSPLHF. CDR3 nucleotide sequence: TGTGCCAGCAGCGCAGACAGAATGATCGCCTATAATTCACCCCTCCACTTT.

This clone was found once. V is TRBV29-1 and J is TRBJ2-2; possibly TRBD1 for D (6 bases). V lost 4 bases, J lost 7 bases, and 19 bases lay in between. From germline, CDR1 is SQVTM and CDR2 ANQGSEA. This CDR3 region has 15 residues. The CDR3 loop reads CSVVVPGESRGELFF. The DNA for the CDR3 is TGCAGCGTTGTAGTTCCAGGGGAGAGTCGCGGGGAGCTGTTTTTT.

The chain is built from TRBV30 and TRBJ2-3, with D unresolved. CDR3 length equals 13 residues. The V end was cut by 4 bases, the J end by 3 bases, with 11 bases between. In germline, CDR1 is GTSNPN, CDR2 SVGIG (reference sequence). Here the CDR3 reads CAWTRHLTDTQYF. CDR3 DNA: TGTGCCTGGACGCGTCACCTAACAGATACGCAGTATTTT.

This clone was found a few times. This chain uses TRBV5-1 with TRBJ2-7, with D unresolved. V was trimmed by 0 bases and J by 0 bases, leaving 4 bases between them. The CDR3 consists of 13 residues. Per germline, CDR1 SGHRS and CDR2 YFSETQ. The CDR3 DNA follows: TGCGCCAGCAGCTTGGTGAGCTCCTACGAGCAGTACTTC. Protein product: CASSLVSSYEQYF.

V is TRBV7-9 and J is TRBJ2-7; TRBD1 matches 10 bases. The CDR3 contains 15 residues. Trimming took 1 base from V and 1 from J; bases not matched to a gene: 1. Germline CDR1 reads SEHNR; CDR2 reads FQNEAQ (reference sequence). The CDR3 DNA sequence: TGTGCCAGCAGCTTAGGGGACAGGGGTTCCTACGAGCAGTACTTC. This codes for CASSLGDRGSYEQYF.

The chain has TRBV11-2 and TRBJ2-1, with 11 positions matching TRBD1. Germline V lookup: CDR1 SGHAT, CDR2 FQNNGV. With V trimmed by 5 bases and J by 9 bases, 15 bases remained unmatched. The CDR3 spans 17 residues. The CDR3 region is CASSAETGTGGIGEQFF. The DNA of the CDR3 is TGTGCCAGCAGCGCGGAGACCGGGACAGGGGGTATAGGTGAGCAGTTCTTC. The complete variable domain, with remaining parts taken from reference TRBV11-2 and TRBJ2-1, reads EAGVAQSPRYKIIEKRQSVAFWCNPISGHATLYWYQQILGQGPKLLIQFQNNGVVDDSQLPKDRFSAERLKGVDSTLKIQPAKLEDSAVYLCASSAETGTGGIGEQFFGPGTRLTVL.

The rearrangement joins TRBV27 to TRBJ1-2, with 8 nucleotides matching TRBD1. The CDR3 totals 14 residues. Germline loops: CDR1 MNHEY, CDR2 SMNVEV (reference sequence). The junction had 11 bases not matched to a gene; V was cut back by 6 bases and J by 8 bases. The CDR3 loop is CASRPSGQGAGYTF. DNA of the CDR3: TGTGCCAGCAGACCGAGCGGACAGGGCGCGGGCTACACCTTC.

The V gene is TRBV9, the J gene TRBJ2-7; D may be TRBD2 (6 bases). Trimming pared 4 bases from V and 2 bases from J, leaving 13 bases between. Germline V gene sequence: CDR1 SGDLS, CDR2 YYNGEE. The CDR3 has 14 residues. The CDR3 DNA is TGTGCCAGCAGCCCACAGCGGGCTCCCTACGAGCAGTACTTC. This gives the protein CASSPQRAPYEQYF.